The 4 T cell receptor beta chains in this list originate from one sample, sequenced in a study of cytomegalovirus exposure and HLA in healthy donors. Both 60 Vbeta primers and 13 Jbeta primers went into the PCR. Measured with immunoSEQ multiplex PCR; TCRdb has only the in-frame clones, and not every one. The top ten hold 1.5% to 2% of the sample, which has under 150,000 clones, roughly 70% seen once. Sample: PBMCs. The receptors shown here come from a woman aged 40 to 50 in good health and CMV-seronegative.

This clone has a handful of counts. The genes are TRBV25-1 and TRBJ1-2; 10 bases align to TRBD1. The V gene's germline CDR1 is MGHDK and CDR2 SYGVNS. V dropped 6 bases and J dropped 4; count of bases not matched to a gene: 11. This CDR3 is 16 amino acids long. The CDR3 is CASSQIRGQGVYGYTF. Here the CDR3 DNA reads TGTGCCAGCAGCCAGATCCGAGGACAGGGGGTCTATGGCTACACCTTC.

This chain links TRBV7-8 with TRBJ1-5; no clear D. Deletions cut 3 bases from V and 9 bases from J, with 12 bases between. The CDR3 has 13 amino acids. The germline CDR1 and CDR2 sequences are SGHVS and FQNEAQ. The CDR3 DNA is TGTGCCAGCAGCTTCCCCGGACTTTCGCCCCAGCATTTT. Translated, it gives CASSFPGLSPQHF.

The rearrangement uses TRBV25-1 and TRBJ1-4; D is possibly TRBD1 (5 bases). This CDR3 is 13 amino acids long. CDR1 and CDR2 (germline): MGHDK, SYGVNS. Between the trimmed V and J ends, which lost 7 bases and 7 bases, there was a span of 13 bases. The CDR3 loop is CASMWGGGEKLFF. The CDR3 coding sequence is TGTGCCAGCATGTGGGGGGGAGGTGAAAAACTGTTTTTT.

J is TRBJ2-3 and V is TRBV5-1, with TRBD2 as a possible D gene (5 bases). The germline CDR1 and CDR2 sequences are SGHRS and YFSETQ. The ends were cut back, 5 bases at V and 3 bases at J, with 13 bases in the middle. The CDR3 consists of 14 residues. The CDR3 loop is CASRIAGETDTQYF. For the CDR3, the DNA is TGCGCCAGCAGAATTGCCGGGGAGACAGATACGCAGTATTTT.